This TCR beta chain was found in a study of blood T cell repertoires in COVID-19 (dated by TCRdb to about 2020). Regarding the research as a whole: The collaborator samples originated in the United States, Italy and Spain and spanned the acute and convalescent phases of COVID-19. The prospective study material was composed of cDNA or gDNA derived from T cells, B-cell-depleted T cells, or PBMCs. Deeply sampled blood TCRbeta repertoires from subjects exposed to, actively infected with, or recovered from COVID-19 were included in the dataset. The repertoires were released in a freely available public database meant as a resource for research on the immune response to SARS-CoV-2. The samples were drawn from two sources: the first 160 participants of the ongoing ImmuneRACE study, and 950 to 1,500 subjects contributed by 6 global collaborators. Sample metadata almost always included a de-identified subject ID, COVID-19 status, age in years and sex. Where HLA class I and class II types were available, the types were taken from metadata supplied by the sample provider, not from assay-based typing.

Comment on this clone: The specificity of this receptor is unknown. No base quality information exists; no much larger clone differs at one position.

Collaborating institutions collected whole blood in K2EDTA tubes following their own protocols. For TCRbeta analysis, collaborator samples were shipped as frozen whole blood, as isolated PBMCs, or as DNA extracted from either sample type. V sheds 10 bases and J sheds 1 base, leaving 9 bases between their ends. Its CDR3 holds 12 amino acids, cysteine through phenylalanine. CDR3 DNA is the only sequence kept; it has 36 bases, read in frame from the first base. Taken from the germline V gene, the CDR1 and CDR2 loops are KGHDR and SFDVKD. The full study reports these points: How much clinical and demographic metadata was included differed by source and by participant, and the metadata was provided uncurated.

TCRbeta CDR3 regions were amplified from genomic DNA by means of the immunoSEQ Assay, a bias-controlled multiplex PCR. Turning to the authors' computational methods: Within the assay, amplification of reference gene primers was used to estimate how many nucleated cells each sample contained. To quantify the absolute abundance of each unique TCRbeta CDR3 rearrangement, sequence reads were collapsed and filtered. Productive Simpson clonality was computed per sample as the square root of Simpson's diversity index over productive rearrangements. This is the immuneACCESS table as TCRdb keeps it, with only in-frame sequences that have V and J called. A part of the clones is gone; compared with another copy, unresolved V genes explain less than half, and the rest is unexplained. The V and J calls and clone size come from that table; D and trimming were worked out from the DNA. This sample comprises roughly 75,000 clones, roughly 82% of them detected only once. The top ten constitute more than 9.5% of the sample.

Source material: peripheral blood. The chain links TRBV24-1 with TRBJ1-1; no D gene is confidently identified. The source is a man between 45 and 60 years old with acute or convalescent COVID-19. The CDR3 is CATADWNTEAFF. The nucleotides read TGTGCCACGGCCGACTGGAACACTGAAGCTTTCTTT.